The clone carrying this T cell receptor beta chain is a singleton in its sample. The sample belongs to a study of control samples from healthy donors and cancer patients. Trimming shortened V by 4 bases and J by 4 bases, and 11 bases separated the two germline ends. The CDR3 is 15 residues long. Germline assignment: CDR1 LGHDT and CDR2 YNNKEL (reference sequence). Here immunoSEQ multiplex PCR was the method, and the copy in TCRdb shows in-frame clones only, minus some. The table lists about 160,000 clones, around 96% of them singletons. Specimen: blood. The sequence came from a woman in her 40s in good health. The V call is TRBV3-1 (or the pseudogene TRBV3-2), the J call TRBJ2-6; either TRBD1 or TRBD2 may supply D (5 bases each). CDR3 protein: CASSPVGPGANVLTF. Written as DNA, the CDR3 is TGTGCCAGCAGCCCGGTGGGACCGGGGGCCAACGTCCTGACTTTC.